Listed below are T cell receptor beta chains from one sample, sequenced in a study of shared clonotypes between healthy human individuals. The data were produced by immunoSEQ multiplex PCR, yet TCRdb's version contains in-frame clones alone and is incomplete. Of around 2.5 million clones listed, over 85% are singletons. The sequencing sample was made of naive CD4+ T cells from PBMCs. The receptors derive from a man between 18 and 29 years old in good health. Some clones in this sample may be carry-over from other donors' samples. CDR3s include the opening cysteine and the closing phenylalanine or tryptophan. Fields, in order: CDR3 protein, CDR3 DNA, V gene, D gene, J gene, clone size. D genes are given only for firm matches. Clone size appears in some rows only: once, few, many, or a class for an expanded clone.

cdr3_aa: CASTGPPYEQYF
cdr3_nt: TGTGCCAGCACCGGGCCCCCATACGAGCAGTACTTC
v_call: TRBV28
d_call: -
j_call: TRBJ2-7
clone_size: -

cdr3_aa: CASSPRTTNTGELFF
cdr3_nt: TGTGCCAGCAGCCCCCGGACTACGAACACCGGGGAGCTGTTTTTT
v_call: TRBV7-9
d_call: -
j_call: TRBJ2-2
clone_size: -

cdr3_aa: CATSRAVSGSNEQYF
cdr3_nt: TGTGCCACCAGCAGAGCGGTTAGCGGGAGCAACGAGCAGTACTTC
v_call: TRBV15
d_call: TRBD2
j_call: TRBJ2-7
clone_size: -

cdr3_aa: CASSPSSWADTQYF
cdr3_nt: TGTGCCAGCAGTCCTTCTTCATGGGCAGATACGCAGTATTTT
v_call: TRBV6-5
d_call: -
j_call: TRBJ2-3
clone_size: -

cdr3_aa: CASSPNRENIQYF
cdr3_nt: TGTGCCAGCTCACCAAACAGGGAAAACATTCAGTACTTC
v_call: TRBV18
d_call: -
j_call: TRBJ2-4
clone_size: -

cdr3_aa: CASSLVPTDTQYF
cdr3_nt: TGCGCCAGCAGCTTAGTCCCGACAGATACGCAGTATTTT
v_call: TRBV5-1
d_call: -
j_call: TRBJ2-3
clone_size: once

cdr3_aa: CASSYTGGPTEAFF
cdr3_nt: TGTGCCAGCAGTTACACAGGGGGCCCCACTGAAGCTTTCTTT
v_call: TRBV6-5
d_call: TRBD1
j_call: TRBJ1-1
clone_size: -

cdr3_aa: CASSAFGRGGAEAFF
cdr3_nt: TGTGCCAGCAGTGCCTTTGGCCGGGGGGGTGCTGAAGCTTTCTTT
v_call: TRBV28
d_call: -
j_call: TRBJ1-1
clone_size: -

cdr3_aa: CASKKTDTQYF
cdr3_nt: TGTGCCAGCAAAAAAACAGATACGCAGTATTTT
v_call: TRBV28
d_call: -
j_call: TRBJ2-3
clone_size: -

cdr3_aa: CASSFGELAANYEQYF
cdr3_nt: TGCGCCAGCAGCTTTGGGGAGCTAGCGGCAAACTACGAGCAGTACTTC
v_call: TRBV5-1
d_call: TRBD2
j_call: TRBJ2-7
clone_size: -

cdr3_aa: CASSGDSGGYTF
cdr3_nt: TGTGCCAGCAGTGGCGACAGCGGCGGCTACACCTTC
v_call: TRBV6-6
d_call: -
j_call: TRBJ1-2
clone_size: -

cdr3_aa: CASTFGGQGVSSYEQYF
cdr3_nt: TGTGCCAGCACCTTCGGAGGGCAGGGCGTAAGCTCCTACGAGCAGTACTTC
v_call: TRBV28
d_call: -
j_call: TRBJ2-7
clone_size: -